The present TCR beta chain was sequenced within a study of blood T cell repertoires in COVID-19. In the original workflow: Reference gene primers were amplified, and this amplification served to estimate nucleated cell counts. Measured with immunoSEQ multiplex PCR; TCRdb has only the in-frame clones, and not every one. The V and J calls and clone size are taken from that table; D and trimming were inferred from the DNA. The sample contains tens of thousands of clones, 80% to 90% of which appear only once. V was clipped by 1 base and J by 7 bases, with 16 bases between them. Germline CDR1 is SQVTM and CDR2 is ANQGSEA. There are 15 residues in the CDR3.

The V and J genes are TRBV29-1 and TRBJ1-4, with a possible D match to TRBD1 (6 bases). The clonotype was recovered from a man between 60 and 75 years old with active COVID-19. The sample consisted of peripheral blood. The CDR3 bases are TGCAGCGTTGAAGGCGGGGGGGGGCGCGGTGAAAAACTGTTTTTT. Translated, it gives CSVEGGGGRGEKLFF.